The 10 T cell receptor beta chains below all came from one sample that was sequenced in a study of shared clonotypes between healthy human individuals. Profiled with immunoSEQ multiplex PCR; TCRdb holds only in-frame clones, not every one. The sample comprises 1,500,000 or so clones, roughly 96% of which are singletons, and approximately 1.2% rests with the top ten. Sequencing was performed on naive CD4+ T cells sorted from blood. Described subset: CD45RA+ positively selected. Receptor source: a man aged 25 to 40 in good health.

This sequence joins TRBV7-3 and TRBJ2-1; 7 nucleotides agree with TRBD2. V dropped 3 bases and J dropped 0; count of bases not matched to a gene: 8. The CDR3 is made up of 17 amino acids. Germline V CDR1 and CDR2: SGHTA, FQGTGA. CDR3 sequence (DNA): TGTGCCAGCAGCTTCGCTAGCGGCTGGAGCTCCTACAATGAGCAGTTCTTC. It encodes CASSFASGWSSYNEQFF.

The chain uses TRBV4-1 and TRBJ2-7, with 7 bases matching TRBD2. This CDR3 is built from 15 residues. Per the germline V gene, CDR1 is MGHRA and CDR2 is YSYEKL. Trimming took 5 bases from V and 7 from J; bases not matched to a gene: 14. The CDR3 is CASSTEWGGPSEQYF. In DNA, the CDR3 is TGCGCCAGCAGCACAGAGTGGGGGGGACCTTCAGAGCAGTACTTC.

DNA for the CDR3: TGTGCCAGCAGCTCCGGACAGGGGAAAGGAGGCTACACCTTC. This codes for CASSSGQGKGGYTF. The rearrangement joins TRBV7-2 to TRBJ1-2, with 9 positions matching TRBD1. Trimming removed 4 bases from V and 8 bases from J; junction bases left unmatched: 8. CDR1 is SGHTA and CDR2 is FQGNSA in the germline V gene. The length of the CDR3 is 14 residues.

This chain uses TRBV5-1 with TRBJ2-7, with D hard to call. The germline V gene encodes CDR1 SGHRS and CDR2 YFSETQ. V dropped 0 bases and J dropped 0 bases, with 10 bases sitting between them. The CDR3 is 15 amino acids. In DNA form, the CDR3 reads TGCGCCAGCAGCTTGGGGAGAGACCACTCCTACGAGCAGTACTTC. Residues: CASSLGRDHSYEQYF.

About this clone: Other DNA sequences in this sample translate to the same CDR3. V and J are TRBV18 and TRBJ2-5; perhaps D is TRBD1 or TRBD2 (5 bases each). Trimming cost V 2 bases and J 4 bases, with 5 bases left between them. The CDR3 length is 12 residues. Germline assignment: CDR1 KGHSH and CDR2 LQKENI. The CDR3 DNA is TGTGCCAGCTCACCAGGGGGAGAGACCCAGTACTTC. This sequence encodes CASSPGGETQYF.

The count of this clone is one. CDR3 nucleotides: TGTGCCAGCAGACGCACCATCGGCACTGAAGCTTTCTTT. Encoded protein: CASRRTIGTEAFF. This chain connects TRBV5-6 to TRBJ1-1; D remains unclear. Per the germline V gene, CDR1 is SGHDT and CDR2 is YYEEEE. This CDR3 region has 13 residues. V lost 5 bases to trimming and J lost 4 bases, with 12 bases between them.

The rearrangement uses TRBV15 and TRBJ2-5, with D possibly matching TRBD1 (5 bases). Germline V CDR1 and CDR2: LNHNV, YYDKDF (reference sequence). The CDR3 totals 12 residues. CDR3 DNA: TGTGCAACAAATACAGGACGAGAGACCCAGTACTTC. It yields the protein CATNTGRETQYF. The entire variable domain, with the rest obtained from reference TRBV15 and TRBJ2-5, is as follows: DAMVIQNPRYQVTQFGKPVTLSCSQTLNHNVMYWYQQKSSQAPKLLFHYYDKDFNNEADTPDNFQSRRPNTSFCFLDIRSPGLGDTAMYLCATNTGRETQYFGPGTRLLVL.

The chain is built from TRBV11-2 and TRBJ1-5, with D uncertain. The CDR3 consists of 13 residues. V shed 1 base and J shed 5 bases, with 6 bases lying between them. The germline V gene has CDR1 SGHAT and CDR2 FQNNGV. In nucleotides, the CDR3 is TGTGCCAGCAGCTTAGTATCCGATCAGCCCCAGCATTTT. Its translation is CASSLVSDQPQHF.

This clone was observed a single time. This CDR3 is also generated by other DNA sequences in the sample. J is TRBJ1-2 and V is TRBV6-1; weak D call: TRBD1 (6 bases). The germline V and J ends were trimmed by 3 bases and 4 bases, with 15 bases remaining between them. The germline CDR1 and CDR2 sequences are MNHNS and SASEGT. The CDR3 has 15 amino acids. This CDR3 is CASSEGTGGGYGYTF. The DNA for the CDR3 is TGTGCCAGCAGTGAGGGCACCGGGGGCGGCTATGGCTACACCTTC.

This rearrangement joins TRBV23-1 to TRBJ2-7; TRBD2 aligns across 8 bases. TRBV23-1 is treated as an ORF (open reading frame) with a function not yet certain. CDR3 size: 19 residues. Trimming cost V 0 bases and J 2 bases; bases outside gene matches: 15. The CDR3 region has the DNA TGCGCCAGCAGTCAATCGTGGGCCCGGATAGCGGGGTTAACCTACGAGCAGTACTTC. Amino acid sequence: CASSQSWARIAGLTYEQYF.